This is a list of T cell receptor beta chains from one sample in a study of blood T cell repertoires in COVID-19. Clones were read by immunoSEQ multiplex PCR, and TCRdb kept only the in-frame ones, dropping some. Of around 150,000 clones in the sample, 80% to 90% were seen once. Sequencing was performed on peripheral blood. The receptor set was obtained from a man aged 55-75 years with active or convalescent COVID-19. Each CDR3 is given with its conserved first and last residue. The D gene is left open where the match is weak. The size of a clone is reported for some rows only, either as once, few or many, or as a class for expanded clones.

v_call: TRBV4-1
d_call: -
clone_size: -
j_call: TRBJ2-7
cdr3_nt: TGCGCCAGCAGCCAAGAACCAGGTACACACGAGCAGTACTTC
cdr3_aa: CASSQEPGTHEQYF

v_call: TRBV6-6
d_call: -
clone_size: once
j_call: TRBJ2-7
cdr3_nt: TGTGCCAGCAGTTCCATTGGACACCGGATGGACGAGCAGTACTTC
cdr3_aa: CASSSIGHRMDEQYF

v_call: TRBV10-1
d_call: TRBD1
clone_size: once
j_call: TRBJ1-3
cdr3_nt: TGCGCCAGCAGTAACCCGGGACAGGGCACTGGAAACACCATATATTTT
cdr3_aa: CASSNPGQGTGNTIYF

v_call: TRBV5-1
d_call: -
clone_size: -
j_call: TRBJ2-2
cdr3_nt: TGCGCCAGCAGGAGGGCGGCCACCGGGGAGCTGTTTTTT
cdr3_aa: CASRRAATGELFF

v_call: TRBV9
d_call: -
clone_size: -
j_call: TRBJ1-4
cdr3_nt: TGTGCCAGCAGCGTAGATCAGGATGTTGAAAAACTGTTTTTT
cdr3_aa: CASSVDQDVEKLFF

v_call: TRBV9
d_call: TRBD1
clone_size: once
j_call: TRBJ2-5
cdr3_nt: TGTGCCAGCAGCGTAGGTGACAGGGGGATAGGGGAGACCCAGTACTTC
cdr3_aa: CASSVGDRGIGETQYF

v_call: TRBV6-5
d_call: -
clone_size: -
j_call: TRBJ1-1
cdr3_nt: TGTGCCAGCAGTTCCGGGGGGAACATGAACACTGAAGCTTTCTTT
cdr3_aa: CASSSGGNMNTEAFF

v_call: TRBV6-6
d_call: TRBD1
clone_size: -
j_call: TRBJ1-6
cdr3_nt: TGTGCCAGCAGTCGGCGACAGGGGGCGGCCGGTCACTATAATTCACCCCTCCACTTT
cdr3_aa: CASSRRQGAAGHYNSPLHF

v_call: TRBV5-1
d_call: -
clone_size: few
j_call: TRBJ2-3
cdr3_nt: TGCGCCAGCAGCTTGTCAGGGTATAGCACAGATACGCAGTATTTT
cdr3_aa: CASSLSGYSTDTQYF

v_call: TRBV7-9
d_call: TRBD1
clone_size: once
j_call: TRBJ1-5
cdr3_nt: TGTGCCAGCAGCCGGACAGGGGATCGCAATCAGCCCCAGCATTTT
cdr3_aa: CASSRTGDRNQPQHF

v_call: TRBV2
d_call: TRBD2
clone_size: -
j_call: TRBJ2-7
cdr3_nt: TGTGCCAGCATCGGAGCGGGGCCTCGCTCCTACGAGCAGTACTTC
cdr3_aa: CASIGAGPRSYEQYF

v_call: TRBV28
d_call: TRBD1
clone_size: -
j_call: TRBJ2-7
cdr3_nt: TGTGCCAGCAGTTTAAACCCTGGACAGGGAAAGGCCTCCTACGAGCAGTACTTC
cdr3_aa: CASSLNPGQGKASYEQYF

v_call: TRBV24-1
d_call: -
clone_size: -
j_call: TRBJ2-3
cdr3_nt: TGTGCCACCAGTGGAAAACTAGCCGGAGATACGCAGTATTTT
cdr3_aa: CATSGKLAGDTQYF

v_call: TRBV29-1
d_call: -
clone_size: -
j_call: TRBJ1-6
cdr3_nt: TGCAGCGCCAGGGACACTAGGAGTTCACCCCTCCACTTT
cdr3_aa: CSARDTRSSPLHF

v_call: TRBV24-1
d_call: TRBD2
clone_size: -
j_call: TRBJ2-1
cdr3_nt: TGTGCCACCAGTGATTCAACGACTAGCGGGATCTACAATGAGCAGTTCTTC
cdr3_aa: CATSDSTTSGIYNEQFF

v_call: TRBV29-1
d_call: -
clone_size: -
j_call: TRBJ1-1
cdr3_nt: TGCAGCGTTGAACTCCAGGGCCGAAACACTGAAGCTTTCTTT
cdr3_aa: CSVELQGRNTEAFF

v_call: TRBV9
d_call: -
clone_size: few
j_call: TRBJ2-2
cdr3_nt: TGTGCCAGCAGCGTAGGTGTCAGGAACACCGGGGAGCTGTTTTTT
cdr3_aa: CASSVGVRNTGELFF